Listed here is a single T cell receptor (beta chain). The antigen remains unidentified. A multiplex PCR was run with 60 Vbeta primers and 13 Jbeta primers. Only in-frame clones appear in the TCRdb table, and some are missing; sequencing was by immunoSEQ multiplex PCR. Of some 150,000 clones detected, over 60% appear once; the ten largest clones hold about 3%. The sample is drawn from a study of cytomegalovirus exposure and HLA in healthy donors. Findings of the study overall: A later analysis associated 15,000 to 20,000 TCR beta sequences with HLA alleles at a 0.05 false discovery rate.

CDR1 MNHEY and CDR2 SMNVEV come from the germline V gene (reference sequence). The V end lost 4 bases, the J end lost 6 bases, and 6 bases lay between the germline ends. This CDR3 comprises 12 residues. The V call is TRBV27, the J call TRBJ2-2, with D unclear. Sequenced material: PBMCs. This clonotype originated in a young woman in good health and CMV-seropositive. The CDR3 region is CASSSLSGELFF. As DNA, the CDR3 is TGTGCCAGCAGTTCTTTATCCGGGGAGCTGTTTTTT.